The clone carrying this T cell receptor (beta chain) was found many times. Its antigen is not known. The TCR library protocol was used to attach unique molecular identifiers. These identifiers were attached to individual cDNA molecules. Via MiXCR, TCRdb re-called the 5' RACE reads, giving one row per CDR3 protein. The sample lists about 56,000 distinct CDR3 sequences, more than 13% occurring once. These data originate in a study of early T cells in non-severe SARS-CoV-2 infection. Study at large: Sequencing targeted bulk RNA from unsorted whole blood, leaving chains unpaired. Study conclusions and caveats: The matching step, a VDJdb search, favored anti-spike CD8 responses and missed private and CD4 specificities.

Looked up from germline, CDR1 is SGHTA and CDR2 is FQGTGA. The CDR3 sequence is 12 residues long. The V gene lost 6 bases and the J gene lost 10 bases, with 13 bases spanning the gap. The receptor's source is an adult who was a healthcare worker with PCR-confirmed SARS-CoV-2 infection or an uninfected control (not recorded which). The material sequenced was whole blood, taken at baseline. The J gene is TRBJ2-1, the V gene TRBV7-3, with a tentative D call TRBD1 (6 bases). The CDR3 DNA is TGTGCCAGCAGTGAAGGGGGAGTCGAGCAGTTCTTC. Translating it yields CASSEGGVEQFF.